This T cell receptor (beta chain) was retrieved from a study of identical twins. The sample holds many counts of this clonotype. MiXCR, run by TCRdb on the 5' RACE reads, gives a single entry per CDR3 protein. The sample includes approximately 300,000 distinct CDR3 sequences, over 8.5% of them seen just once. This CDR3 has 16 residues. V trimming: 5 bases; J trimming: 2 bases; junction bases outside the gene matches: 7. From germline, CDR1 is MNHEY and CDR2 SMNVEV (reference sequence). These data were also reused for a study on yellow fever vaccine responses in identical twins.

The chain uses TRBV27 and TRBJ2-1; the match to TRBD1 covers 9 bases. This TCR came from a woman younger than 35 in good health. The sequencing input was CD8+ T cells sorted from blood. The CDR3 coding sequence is TGTGCCAGCAGTATTCCCGGGACAGGGCCCTACAATGAGCAGTTCTTC. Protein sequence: CASSIPGTGPYNEQFF.